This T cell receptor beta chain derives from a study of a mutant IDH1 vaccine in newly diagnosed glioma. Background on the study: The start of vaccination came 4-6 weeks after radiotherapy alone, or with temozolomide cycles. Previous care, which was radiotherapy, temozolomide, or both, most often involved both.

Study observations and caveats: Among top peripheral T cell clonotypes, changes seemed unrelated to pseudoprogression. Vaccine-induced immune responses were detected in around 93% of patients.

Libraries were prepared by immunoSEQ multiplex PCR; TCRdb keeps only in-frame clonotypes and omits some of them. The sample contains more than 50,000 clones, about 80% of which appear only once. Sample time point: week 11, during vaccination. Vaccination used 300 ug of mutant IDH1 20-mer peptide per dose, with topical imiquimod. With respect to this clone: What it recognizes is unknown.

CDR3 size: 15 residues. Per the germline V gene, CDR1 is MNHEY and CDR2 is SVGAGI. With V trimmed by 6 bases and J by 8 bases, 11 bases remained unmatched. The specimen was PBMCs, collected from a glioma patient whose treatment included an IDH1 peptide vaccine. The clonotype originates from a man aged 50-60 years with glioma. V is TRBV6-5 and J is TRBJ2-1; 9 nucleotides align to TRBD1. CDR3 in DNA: TGTGCCAGCAGCCCGGACAGGGGTTTTTCCGATGAGCAGTTCTTC. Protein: CASSPDRGFSDEQFF.